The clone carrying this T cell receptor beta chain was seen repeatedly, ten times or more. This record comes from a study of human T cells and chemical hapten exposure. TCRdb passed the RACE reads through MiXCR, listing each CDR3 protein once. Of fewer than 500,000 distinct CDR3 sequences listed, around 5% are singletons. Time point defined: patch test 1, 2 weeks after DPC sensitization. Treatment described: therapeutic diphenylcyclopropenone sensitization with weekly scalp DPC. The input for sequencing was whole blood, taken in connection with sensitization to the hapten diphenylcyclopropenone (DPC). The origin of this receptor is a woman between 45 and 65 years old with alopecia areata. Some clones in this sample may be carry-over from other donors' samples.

The CDR3 coding sequence is TGTGCCGCGAGTCCGGGACAAAGAGGGACTGAAGCTTTCTTT. Translation gives CAASPGQRGTEAFF. The V gene is TRBV3-1, the J gene TRBJ1-1; maybe TRBD1 (6 bases). The CDR3 is 14 residues long. Germline V gives CDR1 LGHDT, CDR2 YNNKEL (reference sequence). The V end was cut by 11 bases, the J end by 5 bases, with 21 bases between.